This T cell receptor (beta chain) was identified in a study of CD8+ T cells in alopecia areata. Concerning this clone: Its antigen is currently unknown.

The germline V gene encodes CDR1 SGDLS and CDR2 YYNGEE. The CDR3 length is 12 residues. V was shortened by 0 bases and J by 6 bases, with 6 bases between the two germline ends. Findings and limits, study-wide: Normal skin's resident alphabeta T cells are also sequenced in scalp samples. In lesional scalp, particularly from alopecia totalis/universalis, clonality was higher than in normal scalp. A large proportion of expanded lesional clones were detected persisting in scalp and blood during tofacitinib.

Treatment: oral pan-JAK inhibitor, 5-10 mg twice daily. The sequencing template was cDNA reverse transcribed from extracted RNA. Assay used: immunoSEQ multiplex PCR; TCRdb lists only in-frame clones, some missing. The data hold about 180,000 clones, with around half observed a single time. This clonotype was sampled from a human donor with alopecia areata. The chain joins TRBV9 to TRBJ1-1; D remains ambiguous. Sequencing used CD8+ T cells sorted from blood, obtained at week 24, from a patient treated with tofacitinib. CDR3 region: CASSVAPSEAFF. For the CDR3, the DNA is TGTGCCAGCAGCGTAGCCCCCTCTGAAGCTTTCTTT. The full variable domain, its missing parts supplied by reference TRBV9 and TRBJ1-1, is DSGVTQTPKHLITATGQRVTLRCSPRSGDLSVYWYQQSLDQGLQFLIQYYNGEERAKGNILERFSAQQFPDLHSELNLSSLELGDSALYFCASSVAPSEAFFGQGTRLTVV.